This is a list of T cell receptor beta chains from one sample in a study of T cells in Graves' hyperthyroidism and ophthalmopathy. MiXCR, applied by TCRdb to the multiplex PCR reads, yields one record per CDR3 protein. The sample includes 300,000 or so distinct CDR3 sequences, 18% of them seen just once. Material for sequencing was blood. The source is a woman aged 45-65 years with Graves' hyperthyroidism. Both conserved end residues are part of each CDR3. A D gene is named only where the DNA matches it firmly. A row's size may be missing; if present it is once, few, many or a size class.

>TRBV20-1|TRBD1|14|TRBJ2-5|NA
TGCAGTGCTACCTATAGGACAGGGCTGGAGACCCAGTACTTC
CSATYRTGLETQYF
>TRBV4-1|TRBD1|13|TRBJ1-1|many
TGCGCCAGCAGCCCACAGGGGCTCACTGAAGCTTTCTTT
CASSPQGLTEAFF
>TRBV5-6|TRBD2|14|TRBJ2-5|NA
TGTGCCAGCAGTGCGACTAGCGGGGTAGAGACCCAGTACTTC
CASSATSGVETQYF
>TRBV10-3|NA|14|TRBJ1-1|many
TGTGCCATCAGTCCCCTCGAGGAGAACACTGAAGCTTTCTTT
CAISPLEENTEAFF
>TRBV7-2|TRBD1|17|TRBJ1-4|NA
TGTGCCAGCAAGGGGAAGACGGGACAGACCAGGAATGAAAAACTGTTTTTT
CASKGKTGQTRNEKLFF
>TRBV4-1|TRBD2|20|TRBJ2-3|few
TGCGCCAGCAGCCAAACTAGACTAGCGGGGGGGCCCGTTTCTTCAGATACGCAGTATTTT
CASSQTRLAGGPVSSDTQYF
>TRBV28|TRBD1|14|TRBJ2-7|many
TGTGCCAGCAGTTTAAACAGGGGCTTCTACGAGCAGTACTTC
CASSLNRGFYEQYF
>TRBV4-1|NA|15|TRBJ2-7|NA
TGCGCCAGCAGCCACTCCCCAGGGGGGATCCACGAGCAGTACTTC
CASSHSPGGIHEQYF
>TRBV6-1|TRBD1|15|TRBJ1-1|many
TGTGCCAGCAGTTACCGGACAGGGGGTAACACTGAAGCTTTCTTT
CASSYRTGGNTEAFF
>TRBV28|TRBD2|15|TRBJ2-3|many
TGTGCCAGCAGTTTCCCGCGGGAGGGCCCGGATACGCAGTATTTT
CASSFPREGPDTQYF
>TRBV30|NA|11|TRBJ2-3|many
TGTGCCTGGAGTGTCACAGATACGCAGTATTTT
CAWSVTDTQYF